Listed below are T cell receptor beta chains from one sample, sequenced in a study of CD8+ T cells in alopecia areata. Sequencing used immunoSEQ multiplex PCR; TCRdb keeps in-frame clones, though not all of them. The data contain roughly 250,000 clones, about 68% of them seen just once; the ten biggest clones take up 1% to 1.5%. The sample was CD4+ T cells sorted from blood, taken at week 0. All receptors come from a human donor with alopecia areata. Each CDR3 is given with its conserved first and last residue. D genes are given only for firm matches. Clone size appears in some rows only: once, few, many, or a class for an expanded clone.

D: -
J: TRBJ1-1
size: -
V: TRBV29-1
CDR3: CSAGHHTEAFF
DNA: TGCAGCGCGGGACACCACACTGAAGCTTTCTTT

D: -
J: TRBJ1-2
size: once
V: TRBV30
CDR3: CAWSLGSGGYTF
DNA: TGTGCCTGGAGTCTTGGGTCGGGTGGCTACACCTTC

D: -
J: TRBJ1-5
size: few
V: TRBV29-1
CDR3: CSVEEQLNQPQHF
DNA: TGCAGCGTTGAGGAACAGCTCAATCAGCCCCAGCATTTT

D: TRBD1
J: TRBJ1-1
size: -
V: TRBV29-1
CDR3: CSVDRTGVYAEAFF
DNA: TGCAGCGTTGATCGGACAGGGGTTTACGCTGAAGCTTTCTTT

D: TRBD2
J: TRBJ2-5
size: -
V: TRBV5-4
CDR3: CASSPVASGGQETQYF
DNA: TGTGCCAGCAGCCCGGTGGCCAGCGGGGGGCAAGAGACCCAGTACTTC

D: -
J: TRBJ2-3
size: -
V: TRBV30
CDR3: CAWRPRTDTQYF
DNA: TGTGCCTGGAGGCCTCGCACAGATACGCAGTATTTT

D: -
J: TRBJ1-6
size: -
V: TRBV6-5
CDR3: CASSYSGGADSPLHF
DNA: TGTGCCAGCAGTTACTCGGGGGGGGCTGATTCACCCCTCCACTTT

D: -
J: TRBJ1-6
size: -
V: TRBV9
CDR3: CASSVGASPLHF
DNA: TGTGCCAGCAGCGTAGGGGCCTCTCCCCTCCACTTT

D: -
J: TRBJ2-7
size: -
V: TRBV30
CDR3: CAWSLPGGSHYEQYF
DNA: TGTGCCTGGAGTCTCCCTGGGGGATCCCACTACGAGCAGTACTTC

D: -
J: TRBJ1-4
size: few
V: TRBV29-1
CDR3: CSVGGATNEKLFF
DNA: TGCAGCGTTGGGGGCGCAACTAATGAAAAACTGTTTTTT

D: -
J: TRBJ2-2
size: -
V: TRBV5-1
CDR3: CASSLGTVGGELFF
DNA: TGCGCCAGCAGCTTGGGGACAGTCGGCGGGGAGCTGTTTTTT

D: -
J: TRBJ2-3
size: -
V: TRBV7-2
CDR3: CASSLGRGATDTQYF
DNA: TGTGCCAGCAGCTTAGGGAGAGGGGCCACAGATACGCAGTATTTT

D: TRBD1
J: TRBJ1-1
size: -
V: TRBV5-1
CDR3: CASSRGTGGTEAFF
DNA: TGCGCCAGCAGCCGAGGGACAGGGGGCACTGAAGCTTTCTTT

D: -
J: TRBJ1-2
size: -
V: TRBV29-1
CDR3: CSVAGIGYTF
DNA: TGCAGCGTAGCAGGGATAGGCTACACCTTC

D: -
J: TRBJ2-1
size: few
V: TRBV7-2
CDR3: CASSHRGGGASYNEQFF
DNA: TGTGCCAGCAGCCACCGTGGTGGGGGGGCTAGTTACAATGAGCAGTTCTTC

D: -
J: TRBJ2-1
size: -
V: TRBV14
CDR3: CASSSRRHGEQFF
DNA: TGTGCCAGCAGCTCCAGGCGCCACGGTGAGCAGTTCTTC

D: TRBD1
J: TRBJ2-3
size: few
V: TRBV4-3
CDR3: CASSQEPPGQGRGDTQYF
DNA: TGCGCCAGCAGCCAAGAACCCCCGGGACAGGGACGTGGAGATACGCAGTATTTT

D: -
J: TRBJ2-7
size: -
V: TRBV12-5
CDR3: CASGLVLGGIYEQYF
DNA: TGTGCTAGTGGTTTGGTGCTGGGGGGAATCTACGAGCAGTACTTC

D: -
J: TRBJ1-1
size: -
V: TRBV29-1
CDR3: CSVRYTEAFF
DNA: TGCAGCGTACGTTACACTGAAGCTTTCTTT

D: -
J: TRBJ1-5
size: -
V: TRBV15
CDR3: CATTDSNQPQHF
DNA: TGTGCCACCACCGATAGCAATCAGCCCCAGCATTTT